This is a list of T cell receptor beta chains from one sample in a study of blood T cell repertoires in COVID-19. TCRdb keeps only in-frame clones here, not all; method: immunoSEQ multiplex PCR. The data contain about 300,000 clones, around 90% of them seen just once; the ten biggest clones take up under 6%. Sample: PBMCs or T cells enriched from blood (not recorded which). These TCRs come from a woman aged 30 to 39 who had recovered from COVID-19. The CDR3 runs from the conserved cysteine through the conserved F or W. The D gene is left open where the match is weak. Size is stated for part of the rows, as once, few or many counts, or as a class when the clone is expanded.

CDR3 length: 13
V gene: TRBV30
clone size: .
D gene: TRBD1
J gene: TRBJ2-7
CDR3 DNA: TGTGCCTGGGGGACAGGAAGGACCTACGAGCAGTACTTC
CDR3 protein: CAWGTGRTYEQYF

CDR3 length: 14
V gene: TRBV30
clone size: .
D gene: .
J gene: TRBJ1-5
CDR3 DNA: TGTGCCTGGGCCCCCGGGGGGGTATATCAGCCCCAGCATTTT
CDR3 protein: CAWAPGGVYQPQHF

CDR3 length: 16
V gene: TRBV4-2
clone size: .
D gene: .
J gene: TRBJ1-2
CDR3 DNA: TGTGCCAGCAGCCAAGATCGGGGGGCTCAAGACTATGGCTACACCTTC
CDR3 protein: CASSQDRGAQDYGYTF

CDR3 length: 15
V gene: TRBV5-4
clone size: .
D gene: TRBD2
J gene: TRBJ2-1
CDR3 DNA: TGTGCCAGCAGCTCCCCGCGGGAGAGTTGGGGTGAGCAGTTCTTC
CDR3 protein: CASSSPRESWGEQFF

CDR3 length: 15
V gene: TRBV30
clone size: few
D gene: TRBD2
J gene: TRBJ2-3
CDR3 DNA: TGTGCCTGGAGCCAGGCGGGAGGTCACACAGATACGCAGTATTTT
CDR3 protein: CAWSQAGGHTDTQYF

CDR3 length: 13
V gene: TRBV27
clone size: .
D gene: .
J gene: TRBJ2-7
CDR3 DNA: TGTGCCAGCAGTTTATCCCCAGCCTACGAGCAGTACTTC
CDR3 protein: CASSLSPAYEQYF

CDR3 length: 12
V gene: TRBV9
clone size: once
D gene: .
J gene: TRBJ2-2
CDR3 DNA: TGTGCCAGCAGCGGGCCCTCCGGGGAGCTGTTTTTT
CDR3 protein: CASSGPSGELFF

CDR3 length: 14
V gene: TRBV9
clone size: .
D gene: .
J gene: TRBJ2-3
CDR3 DNA: TGTGCCAGCAATGGACGGGGAAGCACAGATACGCAGTATTTT
CDR3 protein: CASNGRGSTDTQYF

CDR3 length: 13
V gene: TRBV10-3
clone size: .
D gene: .
J gene: TRBJ1-1
CDR3 DNA: TGTGCCACGGGCGGGACGGCGAACACTGAAGCTTTCTTT
CDR3 protein: CATGGTANTEAFF

CDR3 length: 13
V gene: TRBV6-1
clone size: few
D gene: .
J gene: TRBJ1-1
CDR3 DNA: TGTGCCAGCAGTGACACAGGGAGATCTGAAGCTTTCTTT
CDR3 protein: CASSDTGRSEAFF

CDR3 length: 13
V gene: TRBV2
clone size: .
D gene: TRBD1
J gene: TRBJ1-2
CDR3 DNA: TGTGCCAGCAGTAAAACAGGGACAGATGGCTACACCTTC
CDR3 protein: CASSKTGTDGYTF